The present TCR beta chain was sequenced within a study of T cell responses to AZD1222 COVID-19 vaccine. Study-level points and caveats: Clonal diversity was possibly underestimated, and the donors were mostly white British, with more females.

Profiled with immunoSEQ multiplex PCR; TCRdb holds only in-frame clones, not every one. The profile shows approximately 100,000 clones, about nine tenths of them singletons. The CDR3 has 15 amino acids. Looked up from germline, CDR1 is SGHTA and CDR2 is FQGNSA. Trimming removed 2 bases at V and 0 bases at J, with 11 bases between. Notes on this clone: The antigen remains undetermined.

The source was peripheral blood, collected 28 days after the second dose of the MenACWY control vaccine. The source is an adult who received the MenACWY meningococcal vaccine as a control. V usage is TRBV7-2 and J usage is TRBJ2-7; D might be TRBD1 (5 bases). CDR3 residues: CASSLSQGNSYEQYF. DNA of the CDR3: TGTGCCAGCAGCTTAAGTCAGGGTAACTCCTACGAGCAGTACTTC.